The clone carrying this TCR beta chain was counted between two and nine times. Germline trimming cut 4 bases from V and 2 bases from J; bases unmatched to any gene: 5. CDR3 size: 17 residues. Germline CDR1 MNHEY, CDR2 SVGEGT. Regions amplified from RNA transcripts were the TCR beta CDR3 regions. HTBI primers were used for first-round RT-PCR of the TCR CDR3. Each CDR3 protein is one row after TCRdb ran MiXCR on the multiplex PCR reads. The table includes about 200,000 distinct CDR3 sequences, roughly 18% detected once. The data derive from a study of T cells in Graves' hyperthyroidism and ophthalmopathy.

This receptor was taken from a man aged 40-49 years with Graves' hyperthyroidism. The specimen was blood. The V and J genes are TRBV6-2 or TRBV6-3 and TRBJ2-5; TRBD2 matches at 15 bases. CDR3 residues: CASSSRTSGGVQETQYF. The CDR3 DNA reads TGTGCCAGCAGTTCTCGGACTAGCGGGGGGGTGCAAGAGACCCAGTACTTC.